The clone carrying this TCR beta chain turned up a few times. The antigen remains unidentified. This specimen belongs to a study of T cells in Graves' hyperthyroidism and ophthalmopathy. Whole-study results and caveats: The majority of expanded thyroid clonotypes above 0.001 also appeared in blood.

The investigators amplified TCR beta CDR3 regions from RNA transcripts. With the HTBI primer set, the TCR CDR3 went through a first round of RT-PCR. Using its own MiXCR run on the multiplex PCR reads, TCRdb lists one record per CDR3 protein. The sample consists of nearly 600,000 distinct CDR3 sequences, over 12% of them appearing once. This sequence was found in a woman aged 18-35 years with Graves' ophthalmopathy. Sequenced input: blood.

The CDR3 spells CGGGRVETGELFF. The CDR3 DNA follows: TGCGGTGGGGGGAGGGTGGAAACCGGGGAGCTGTTTTTT. The rearrangement uses TRBV29-1 and TRBJ2-2, with 7 bases matching TRBD2. CDR3 length: 13 amino acids. Germline V gives CDR1 SQVTM, CDR2 ANQGSEA.